The 12 T cell receptor beta chains below come from one sample, sequenced in a study of cytomegalovirus exposure and HLA in healthy donors. The PCR ran on 60 Vbeta and 13 Jbeta primers. Here immunoSEQ multiplex PCR was the method, and the copy in TCRdb shows in-frame clones only, minus some. Among 90,000 to 140,000 clones listed, around 72% were seen once. The sequencing sample was made of PBMCs. The receptors here all came from a man aged 30 to 45 in good health and CMV-seronegative.

This clone showed up just a few times. This chain connects TRBV5-6 to TRBJ2-3; D ambiguous. Trimming cost V 7 bases and J 1 base, with 7 bases left between them. Germline CDR1 SGHDT, CDR2 YYEEEE. There are 12 residues in the CDR3. Here the CDR3 reads CASAEGTDTQYF. As DNA, the CDR3 is TGTGCCAGCGCTGAGGGCACAGATACGCAGTATTTT.

The genes are TRBV14 and TRBJ1-5; the match to TRBD1 covers 8 bases. With V trimmed by 2 bases and J by 6 bases, 6 bases remained unmatched. The CDR3 length is 15 residues. CDR1 is SGHDN and CDR2 is FVKESK in the germline V gene. CDR3 residues: CASSQTGGWFQPQHF. The CDR3 DNA reads TGTGCCAGCAGCCAAACAGGGGGATGGTTTCAGCCCCAGCATTTT.

V gene TRBV6-5 combines with J gene TRBJ2-1, with 7 bases that match TRBD1. Trimming removed 6 bases from V and 10 bases from J; junction bases left unmatched: 12. The CDR3 length is 14 residues. Germline V CDR1 and CDR2: MNHEY, SVGAGI. CDR3 sequence reads: CASSSMTGTREQFF. CDR3 sequence (DNA): TGTGCCAGCAGCTCTATGACAGGGACGCGGGAGCAGTTCTTC.

The rearrangement uses TRBV4-1 and TRBJ2-7; 9 nucleotides line up with TRBD1. J lost 2 bases, V lost 0 bases, and 14 bases had no gene match. From germline, CDR1 is MGHRA and CDR2 YSYEKL. CDR3 size: 19 residues. The CDR3 nucleotides read TGCGCCAGCAGCCAAGATTCCGGGACAGGGCCACGGGTGGCCTACGAGCAGTACTTC. This gives the protein CASSQDSGTGPRVAYEQYF.

This clone showed up just a few times. The gene calls are TRBV27 and TRBJ1-5, with D perhaps TRBD1 (5 bases). Germline V gene lookup returns CDR1 MNHEY and CDR2 SMNVEV (reference sequence). CDR3 size: 14 residues. V was trimmed by 4 bases and J by 7 bases, leaving 14 bases between them. CDR3 residues: CASSSQGYWQPQHF. CDR3 in DNA: TGTGCCAGCAGTTCCCAGGGATACTGGCAGCCCCAGCATTTT.

About this clone itself: A read error may account for a junction end that differs from germline. Other DNA variants within this sample encode the same CDR3. V is TRBV30 and J is TRBJ1-1; D may be TRBD1 (5 bases). The V gene's germline CDR1 is GTSNPN and CDR2 SVGIG (reference sequence). The CDR3 consists of 14 residues. The CDR3 sequence is CACFPGGVNTEAFF. CDR3 DNA: TGTGCTTGTTTCCCCGGGGGTGTGAACACCGAAGCTTTCTTT.

The chain couples TRBV27 to TRBJ2-7; 8 positions match TRBD2. Germline V gives CDR1 MNHEY, CDR2 SMNVEV (reference sequence). The CDR3 sequence is 16 residues long. With V trimmed by 0 bases and J by 6 bases, 10 bases remained unmatched. The CDR3 here is CASSLSARGVLGEQYF. Here the CDR3 DNA reads TGTGCCAGCAGTTTATCGGCGCGGGGGGTCTTGGGCGAGCAGTACTTC.

The CDR3 DNA is TGCAGCGCTAGGATCACAGGGGTCTACGGCTACACCTTC. Protein product: CSARITGVYGYTF. The chain couples TRBV29-1 to TRBJ1-2; 7 nucleotides align to TRBD1. Germline V gene lookup returns CDR1 SQVTM and CDR2 ANQGSEA. V shed 7 bases, J shed 8 bases, and the junction held 13 bases outside the gene matches. The CDR3 loop spans 13 amino acids.

This chain connects TRBV4-1 to TRBJ1-2; 9 nucleotides match TRBD1. Germline CDR1 and CDR2: MGHRA and YSYEKL. This CDR3 spans 15 amino acids. The junction had 6 bases not matched to a gene; V was cut back by 3 bases and J by 4 bases. CDR3 bases: TGCGCCAGCAGCCAGCAAGGACAGGGGTCCTATGGCTACACCTTC. Its translation is CASSQQGQGSYGYTF.

This rearrangement joins TRBV2 to TRBJ2-2; 7 bases agree with TRBD1. Germline assignment: CDR1 SNHLY and CDR2 FYNNEI. The CDR3 contains 15 residues. With 2 bases clipped from V and 4 bases from J, the junction kept 4 bases outside the gene matches. The CDR3 DNA follows: TGTGCCAGCAGTGAACAGGGGACAGTCACCGGGGAGCTGTTTTTT. Residues: CASSEQGTVTGELFF.

The V gene is TRBV9, the J gene TRBJ1-1, with 8 positions matching TRBD1. V was clipped by 0 bases and J by 3 bases; unmatched bases: 1. CDR1 is SGDLS, CDR2 YYNGEE, per germline. The CDR3 has 14 residues. This chain's CDR3 is CASSVVQGDTEAFF. In nucleotides, the CDR3 is TGTGCCAGCAGCGTAGTACAGGGGGACACTGAAGCTTTCTTT.

The chain links TRBV5-6 to TRBJ2-7; tentatively, D is TRBD2 (7 bases). This CDR3 is built from 14 residues. CDR1 and CDR2 from the germline V gene are SGHDT and YYEEEE. Trimming left V 0 bases short and J 6 bases short, with 13 bases between. In DNA, the CDR3 is TGTGCCAGCAGCTTGGATCGGGGGGCAGGCGAGCAGTACTTC. Protein sequence: CASSLDRGAGEQYF.